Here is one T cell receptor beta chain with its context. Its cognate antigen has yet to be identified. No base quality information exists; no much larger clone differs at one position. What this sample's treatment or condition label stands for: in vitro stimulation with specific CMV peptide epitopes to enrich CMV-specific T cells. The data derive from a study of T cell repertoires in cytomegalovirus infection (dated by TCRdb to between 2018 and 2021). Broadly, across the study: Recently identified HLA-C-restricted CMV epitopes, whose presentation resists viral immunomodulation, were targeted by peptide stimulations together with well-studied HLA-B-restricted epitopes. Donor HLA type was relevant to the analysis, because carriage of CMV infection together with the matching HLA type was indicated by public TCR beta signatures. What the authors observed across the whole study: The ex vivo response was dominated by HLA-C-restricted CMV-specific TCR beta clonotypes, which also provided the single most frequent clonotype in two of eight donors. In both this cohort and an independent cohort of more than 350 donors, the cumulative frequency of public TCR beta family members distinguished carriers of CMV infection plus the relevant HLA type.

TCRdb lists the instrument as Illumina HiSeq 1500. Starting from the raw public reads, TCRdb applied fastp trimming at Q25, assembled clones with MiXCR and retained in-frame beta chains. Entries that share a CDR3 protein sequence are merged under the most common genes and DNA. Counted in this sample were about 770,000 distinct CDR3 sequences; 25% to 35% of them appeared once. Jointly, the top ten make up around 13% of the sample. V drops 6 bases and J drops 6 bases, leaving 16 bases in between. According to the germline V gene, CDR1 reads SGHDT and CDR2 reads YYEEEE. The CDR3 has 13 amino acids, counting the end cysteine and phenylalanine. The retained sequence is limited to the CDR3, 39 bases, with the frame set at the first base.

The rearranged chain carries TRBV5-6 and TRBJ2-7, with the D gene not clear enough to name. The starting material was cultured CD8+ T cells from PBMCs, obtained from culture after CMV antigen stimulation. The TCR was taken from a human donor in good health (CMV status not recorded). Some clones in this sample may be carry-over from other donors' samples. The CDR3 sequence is CASTEGTGGEQYF. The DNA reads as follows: TGTGCCAGCACCGAAGGCACGGGTGGCGAGCAGTACTTC.